These 28 T cell receptor beta chains came from one sample sequenced in a study of human T cells and chemical hapten exposure. Documented time point: patch test 2, 6 weeks after DPC sensitization. As for treatment: therapeutic diphenylcyclopropenone sensitization with weekly scalp DPC. TCRdb processed the RACE reads anew with MiXCR; each CDR3 protein has one entry. The table lists about 95,000 distinct CDR3 sequences, more than 9.5% of them singletons. The material was whole blood, obtained in connection with sensitization to the hapten diphenylcyclopropenone (DPC). Receptors originate from a woman aged 40-49 years with alopecia areata. Some clones in this sample may be carry-over from other donors' samples.

In this sample, this clonotype turned up many times. J is TRBJ1-5 and V is TRBV10-3; D unresolved. Trimming removed 0 bases from V and 12 bases from J, with 9 bases in between. The CDR3 sequence is 12 residues long. CDR1 is ENHRY and CDR2 is SYGVKD in the germline V gene. The CDR3 is CAISESLTRQHF. CDR3 DNA sequence: TGTGCCATCAGTGAGTCGTTGACACGCCAGCATTTT.

The table lists this clonotype with many counts. The CDR3 nucleotides are TGTGCCAGCAGCCAAGGGCAAAGCAATCAGCCCCAGCATTTT. Residues: CASSQGQSNQPQHF. The chain is built from TRBV3-1 and TRBJ1-5; no reliable D call. CDR3 length: 14 residues. V shed 1 base and J shed 1 base, with 5 bases lying between them. The V gene's germline CDR1 is LGHDT and CDR2 YNNKEL (reference sequence). Variable domain in full (rest from reference TRBV3-1 and TRBJ1-5): DTAVSQTPKYLVTQMGNDKSIKCEQNLGHDTMYWYKQDSKKFLKIMFSYNNKELIINETVPNRFSPKSPDKAHLNLHINSLELGDSAVYFCASSQGQSNQPQHFGDGTRLSIL.

This clonotype has at least ten counts. The gene calls are TRBV6-2 or TRBV6-3 and TRBJ2-1; 8 bases map to TRBD1. CDR3 size: 15 residues. The germline V gene encodes CDR1 MNHEY and CDR2 SVGEGT. With V trimmed by 5 bases and J by 2 bases, 5 bases remained unmatched. The CDR3 protein is CASSPQTGAYNEQFF. In nucleotides, the CDR3 is TGTGCCAGCAGTCCACAGACAGGGGCCTACAATGAGCAGTTCTTC.

This clonotype was seen repeatedly, ten times or more. The rearrangement joins TRBV2 to TRBJ2-2; no clear D. Deletions cut 5 bases from V and 3 bases from J, with 4 bases between. Germline CDR1 SNHLY, CDR2 FYNNEI. The CDR3 contains 12 residues. CDR3 in amino acids: CASSMDTGELFF. The CDR3 DNA sequence: TGTGCCAGCAGTATGGACACCGGGGAGCTGTTTTTT.

V usage is TRBV5-4 and J usage is TRBJ2-1; D remains unclear. CDR1 and CDR2 from the germline V gene are SGHNT and YYREEE (reference sequence). Trimming left V 4 bases short and J 8 bases short, with 16 bases between. The length of the CDR3 is 14 residues. Written as DNA, the CDR3 is TGTGCCAGCAGCCCAACCCGTTCTGGGGATGAGCAGTTCTTC. It is translated as CASSPTRSGDEQFF.

The table lists this clonotype with many counts. V gene TRBV19 combines with J gene TRBJ2-1; the match to TRBD1 covers 9 bases. From germline, CDR1 is LNHDA and CDR2 SQIVND (reference sequence). This CDR3 comprises 17 residues. V lost 3 bases, J lost 7 bases, and 13 bases stayed unmatched. The CDR3 DNA follows: TGTGCCAGTAGTATCCGAGCGCCGGGACAGGGTGGGAATGAGCAGTTCTTC. Residues: CASSIRAPGQGGNEQFF.

The V and J genes are TRBV5-1 and TRBJ2-2; 7 bases map to TRBD1. This CDR3 has 14 amino acids. The V gene's germline CDR1 is SGHRS and CDR2 YFSETQ. Trimming took 5 bases from V and 4 from J; bases not matched to a gene: 5. CDR3 amino acids: CASRFRGTTGELFF. In DNA, the CDR3 is TGCGCCAGCAGATTCAGGGGGACCACCGGGGAGCTGTTTTTT.

V usage is TRBV5-5 and J usage is TRBJ2-5, with 11 positions matching TRBD2. The germline V gene has CDR1 SGHKS and CDR2 YYEKEE (reference sequence). With 3 bases clipped from V and 5 bases from J, the junction kept 6 bases outside the gene matches. The CDR3 is 15 amino acids. The CDR3 here is CASSSIAGGHETQYF. The CDR3 nucleotides read TGTGCCAGCAGCTCGATAGCGGGGGGGCACGAGACCCAGTACTTC. Looking up the rest from reference TRBV5-5 and TRBJ2-5 gives the full variable domain: DAGVTQSPTHLIKTRGQQVTLRCSPISGHKSVSWYQQVLGQGPQFIFQYYEKEERGRGNFPDRFSARQFPNYSSELNVNALLLGDSALYLCASSSIAGGHETQYFGPGTRLLVL.

This clonotype has only a few counts. The V and J genes are TRBV29-1 and TRBJ2-1; TRBD2 matches at 7 bases. CDR1 is SQVTM and CDR2 is ANQGSEA in the germline V gene. The CDR3 extends over 11 amino acids. Trimming cost V 6 bases and J 9 bases; bases outside gene matches: 5. CDR3 DNA: TGCAGCGTGGGAGGGTGGGGTGAGCAGTTCTTC. Translation gives CSVGGWGEQFF.

This chain connects TRBV6-5 to TRBJ1-2; D is perhaps TRBD1 (5 bases). Germline-derived CDR1 and CDR2 are MNHEY and SVGAGI. V was cut by 0 bases and J by 2 bases, with 10 bases left in between. The CDR3 extends over 15 amino acids. The CDR3 here is CASSYSLGANYGYTF. The CDR3 DNA reads TGTGCCAGCAGTTACTCGCTTGGGGCCAACTATGGCTACACCTTC.

In its sample, this clonotype was seen a few times. This rearrangement joins TRBV11-3 to TRBJ2-7; D is undetermined. The germline gives CDR1 SGHNT, CDR2 YENEEA. The CDR3 covers 13 residues. Trimming stripped 0 bases from V and 1 base from J, with 4 bases between. CDR3 bases: TGTGCCAGCAGCTTAGACCGGTCCTACGAGCAGTACTTC. It is translated as CASSLDRSYEQYF.

This rearrangement joins TRBV6-6 to TRBJ2-1; a possible D gene is TRBD1 (6 bases). The CDR3 spans 14 residues. The germline gives CDR1 MNHNY, CDR2 SVGAGI (reference sequence). V was clipped by 5 bases and J by 2 bases, with 10 bases between them. The CDR3 spells CASSDKGAYNEQFF. The CDR3 DNA follows: TGTGCCAGCAGTGATAAGGGGGCCTACAATGAGCAGTTCTTC.

This clonotype was seen ten or more times. This chain links TRBV12-5 with TRBJ2-2; D is ambiguous. Germline V lookup: CDR1 LGHNT, CDR2 FRNRAP. V lost 6 bases to trimming and J lost 10 bases, with 12 bases between them. The CDR3 contains 12 residues. CDR3 bases: TGTGCTAGTGGGGTCCTGATTAAGGAGCTGTTTTTT. Protein: CASGVLIKELFF. The full variable domain, in which reference TRBV12-5 and TRBJ2-2 provide the parts outside the CDR3, is DARVTQTPRHKVTEMGQEVTMRCQPILGHNTVFWYRQTMMQGLELLAYFRNRAPLDDSGMPKDRFSAEMPDATLATLKIQPSEPRDSAVYFCASGVLIKELFFGEGSRLTVL.

This clonotype has just a few counts. The rearrangement links TRBV20-1 to TRBJ1-2; D not certain. V was trimmed by 0 bases and J by 4 bases, leaving 9 bases between them. The V gene's germline CDR1 is DFQATT and CDR2 SNEGSKA (reference sequence). The CDR3 contains 13 residues. CDR3 residues: CSARDRGSYGYTF. The CDR3 DNA is TGCAGTGCTAGAGATAGAGGGTCCTATGGCTACACCTTC.

The gene calls are TRBV20-1 and TRBJ1-1; tentatively, D is TRBD1 (6 bases). CDR3 length equals 14 residues. Germline CDR1 is DFQATT and CDR2 is SNEGSKA (reference sequence). V lost 5 bases to trimming and J lost 1 base, with 14 bases between them. CDR3 region: CSARNPQGNTEAFF. The CDR3 DNA follows: TGCAGTGCTCGCAATCCACAGGGGAACACTGAAGCTTTCTTT.

In this sample, this clonotype turned up a few times. The chain is built from TRBV6-2 or TRBV6-3 and TRBJ2-5; D is unclear. The CDR3 contains 15 residues. Per the germline V gene, CDR1 is MNHEY and CDR2 is SVGEGT. Trimming pared 5 bases from V and 7 bases from J, leaving 20 bases between. This CDR3 is CASSGNSKKRGTQYF. The CDR3 DNA reads as TGTGCCAGCAGTGGAAATTCGAAAAAAAGAGGGACCCAGTACTTC.

This clonotype was found a few times. This chain joins TRBV4-2 and TRBJ1-5; 7 nucleotides match TRBD1. This CDR3 is built from 14 residues. The ends lost 1 base at V and 4 bases at J; junction bases unmatched: 1. Per the germline V gene, CDR1 is LGHNA and CDR2 is YNFKEQ. CDR3 in DNA: TGTGCCAGCAGCCAAGTACAGGGGAATCAGCCCCAGCATTTT. As protein: CASSQVQGNQPQHF.

This clonotype was detected many times. This rearrangement joins TRBV19 to TRBJ1-2; tentative D call: TRBD1 (6 bases). The CDR3 covers 14 residues. Germline V lookup: CDR1 LNHDA, CDR2 SQIVND (reference sequence). V gave up 9 bases and J gave up 6 bases, with 20 bases separating them. This CDR3 reads CASLPPSRTDGYTF. The DNA of the CDR3 is TGTGCCAGCTTACCTCCCTCCAGGACAGATGGCTACACCTTC.

This clonotype was detected a few times. The genes are TRBV27 and TRBJ2-7; 8 nucleotides match TRBD1. Germline CDR1 MNHEY, CDR2 SMNVEV (reference sequence). The CDR3 consists of 13 residues. Unmatched junction bases numbered 1, after V lost 5 bases and J lost 1 base. CDR3 bases: TGTGCCAGCAGTCGGGACAGGTCCTACGAGCAGTACTTC. Residues: CASSRDRSYEQYF.

The rearrangement uses TRBV20-1 and TRBJ2-7; D is unclear. V was pared by 2 bases and J by 3 bases, with 5 bases between. The CDR3 length is 11 residues. CDR1 is DFQATT, CDR2 SNEGSKA, per germline (reference sequence). The CDR3 coding sequence is TGCAGTGCTAGAAACGACTACGAGCAGTACTTC. Its protein is CSARNDYEQYF.

This clonotype was counted a few times. The rearrangement joins TRBV9 to TRBJ1-2; D not certain. Trimming stripped 0 bases from V and 4 bases from J, with 7 bases between. CDR3 length: 13 amino acids. The V gene's germline CDR1 is SGDLS and CDR2 YYNGEE. CDR3 in DNA: TGTGCCAGCAGCGTAGGGCAGGCCTATGGCTACACCTTC. Encoded protein: CASSVGQAYGYTF. Full variable domain (rest looked up from reference TRBV9 and TRBJ1-2): DSGVTQTPKHLITATGQRVTLRCSPRSGDLSVYWYQQSLDQGLQFLIQYYNGEERAKGNILERFSAQQFPDLHSELNLSSLELGDSALYFCASSVGQAYGYTFGSGTRLTVV.

In this sample, this clonotype turned up a few times. The V call is TRBV12-3 or TRBV12-4, the J call TRBJ1-2; D might be TRBD1 (6 bases). Trimming shortened V by 4 bases and J by 0 bases, and 21 bases separated the two germline ends. The CDR3 has 18 amino acids. Here the CDR3 DNA reads TGTGCCAGCAGTTCCCACCCCGGGGCAGGGGTTGCTAACTATGGCTACACCTTC. Its translation: CASSSHPGAGVANYGYTF.

This clonotype turned up a few times. V usage is TRBV5-4 and J usage is TRBJ2-1, with TRBD2 as a possible D gene (6 bases). Germline V gene sequence: CDR1 SGHNT, CDR2 YYREEE (reference sequence). This CDR3 contains 16 residues. Trimming took off 4 bases at V and 5 bases at J, with 19 bases between the two ends. CDR3 DNA sequence: TGTGCCAGCAGCCCGGGACTCCGAAGAATTAACAATGAGCAGTTCTTC. It yields the protein CASSPGLRRINNEQFF. Full variable domain (remainder filled in from reference TRBV5-4 and TRBJ2-1): ETGVTQSPTHLIKTRGQQVTLRCSSQSGHNTVSWYQQALGQGPQFIFQYYREEENGRGNFPPRFSGLQFPNYSSELNVNALELDDSALYLCASSPGLRRINNEQFFGPGTRLTVL.

This clonotype occurred many times. The V and J genes are TRBV6-5 and TRBJ2-1, with 11 nucleotides matching TRBD2. The CDR3 runs 15 residues. The V gene end was trimmed by 6 bases and the J gene end by 2 bases; junction bases not matched to a gene: 3. Per germline, CDR1 MNHEY and CDR2 SVGAGI. The CDR3 protein is CASSLSGGAYNEQFF. The CDR3 nucleotides read TGTGCCAGCAGCCTTAGCGGGGGGGCCTACAATGAGCAGTTCTTC.

The sample holds many counts of this clonotype. J is TRBJ2-1 and V is TRBV6-2 or TRBV6-3; D not resolved. The germline CDR1 and CDR2 sequences are MNHEY and SVGEGT. The V end was cut by 7 bases, the J end by 0 bases, with 10 bases between. The CDR3 is made up of 14 amino acids. The CDR3 DNA reads as TGTGCCAGCACCCCCAGCGACTCCTACAATGAGCAGTTCTTC. Residues: CASTPSDSYNEQFF.

The CDR3, as DNA: TGTGCCAGCAGCTGGGGACTAGCGGGAGGTAGCACAGATACGCAGTATTTT. As protein: CASSWGLAGGSTDTQYF. The chain joins TRBV12-3 or TRBV12-4 to TRBJ2-3, with TRBD2 matching 15 bases. The junction had 4 bases not matched to a gene; V was cut back by 6 bases and J by 0 bases. The CDR3 spans 17 residues.

This clonotype was detected ten times or more. The J gene is TRBJ2-5, the V gene TRBV7-2; D perhaps matches TRBD2 (5 bases). Trimming removed 5 bases from V and 3 bases from J, with 16 bases in between. The germline gives CDR1 SGHTA, CDR2 FQGNSA. CDR3 length equals 15 residues. CDR3 sequence: CASSPVSRGKETQYF. DNA of the CDR3: TGTGCCAGCAGCCCAGTCAGTCGGGGAAAAGAGACCCAGTACTTC.

This clonotype showed up just a few times. The CDR3 protein is CASRHWGTGDSNQPQHF. The CDR3 coding sequence is TGTGCCAGCAGACACTGGGGGACAGGGGATAGCAATCAGCCCCAGCATTTT. This chain connects TRBV7-2 to TRBJ1-5; 10 bases line up with TRBD1. This CDR3 has 17 amino acids. The germline V gene has CDR1 SGHTA and CDR2 FQGNSA. V trimming: 6 bases; J trimming: 0 bases; junction bases outside the gene matches: 8.